This passage covers 28 T cell receptor beta chains from one sample sequenced in a study of cytomegalovirus exposure and HLA in healthy donors. 13 Jbeta primers and 60 Vbeta primers were used for the PCR. Using immunoSEQ multiplex PCR, the repertoire was profiled, and TCRdb retains in-frame clones only, with some absent. The table includes 90,000 to 120,000 clones, more than 65% detected once. Input material: PBMCs. The receptor set was obtained from a woman aged 18 to 35 in good health and CMV-seropositive.

This chain joins TRBV4-3 and TRBJ1-1; D gene unclear. This CDR3 spans 9 amino acids. Germline lookup yields CDR1 LGHNA and CDR2 YSLEER. Trimming left V 9 bases short and J 4 bases short, with 3 bases between. Here the CDR3 reads CARATEAFF. CDR3 DNA sequence: TGCGCCAGGGCCACTGAAGCTTTCTTT.

This clone was detected only a few times. The chain is built from TRBV27 and TRBJ1-1; D is unresolved. CDR1 and CDR2 from the germline V gene are MNHEY and SMNVEV (reference sequence). The CDR3 has 13 amino acids. The V and J ends lost 3 bases and 1 base respectively, with 6 bases between them. The CDR3 sequence is CASSFTGNTEAFF. CDR3 in DNA: TGTGCCAGCAGTTTTACCGGGAACACTGAAGCTTTCTTT.

CDR3 protein: CASSQLPGQGANIQYF. The CDR3 region has the DNA TGCGCCAGCAGCCAACTTCCGGGACAGGGGGCAAACATTCAGTACTTC. The rearrangement joins TRBV4-1 to TRBJ2-4; 12 bases line up with TRBD1. V shed 2 bases, J shed 6 bases, and the junction held 5 bases outside the gene matches. The CDR3 totals 16 residues. Per germline, CDR1 MGHRA and CDR2 YSYEKL.

This chain joins TRBV7-3 and TRBJ2-2; TRBD1 matches 7 bases. The CDR3 loop spans 15 amino acids. Germline CDR1 SGHTA, CDR2 FQGTGA. The ends lost 2 bases at V and 6 bases at J; junction bases unmatched: 6. CDR3 bases: TGTGCCAGCAGCTTAGTCCAACAGGGGTCCGGGGAGCTGTTTTTT. Translating gives CASSLVQQGSGELFF.

This chain links TRBV9 with TRBJ1-5; TRBD1 matches 10 bases. CDR3 length: 14 residues. V was pared by 4 bases and J by 4 bases, with 2 bases of the junction left unmatched. Looked up from germline, CDR1 is SGDLS and CDR2 is YYNGEE. The CDR3 protein is CASSQGQGNQPQHF. Written as DNA, the CDR3 is TGTGCCAGCAGCCAGGGACAGGGGAATCAGCCCCAGCATTTT.

This clone was counted between two and nine times. V gene TRBV28 combines with J gene TRBJ2-7; 8 bases match TRBD2. CDR3 length: 16 amino acids. J was trimmed by 2 bases and V by 6 bases; bases with no gene match: 12. Per the germline V gene, CDR1 is MDHEN and CDR2 is SYDVKM. The CDR3 bases are TGTGCCAGCAGCCCCACTGCGGCGGGACTAGCCTACGAGCAGTACTTC. As protein: CASSPTAAGLAYEQYF. Full variable domain (outside the CDR3, taken from reference TRBV28 and TRBJ2-7): DVKVTQSSRYLVKRTGEKVFLECVQDMDHENMFWYRQDPGLGLRLIYFSYDVKMKEKGDIPEGYSVSREKKERFSLILESASTNQTSMYLCASSPTAAGLAYEQYFGPGTRLTVT.

This clone came up once. V usage is TRBV2 and J usage is TRBJ2-7, with D perhaps matching TRBD2 (7 bases). V dropped 3 bases and J dropped 4 bases, with 13 bases sitting between them. Germline values: CDR1 SNHLY, CDR2 FYNNEI. This CDR3 has 14 residues. CDR3 region: CASSEGRGAYEQYF. The CDR3, as DNA: TGTGCCAGCAGTGAGGGTCGGGGGGCTTACGAGCAGTACTTC.

This clone was counted a few times. This may be a read error: a much more frequent sequence differs by one nucleotide. The chain links TRBV6-5 to TRBJ2-5; D gene unclear. Trimming shortened V by 2 bases and J by 1 base, and 8 bases separated the two germline ends. Germline V lookup: CDR1 MNHEY, CDR2 SVGAGI. This CDR3 spans 14 amino acids. The CDR3 nucleotides read TGTGCCAGCAGTTACCGGGTCAGCCAAGAGACCCAGTACTTC. This gives the protein CASSYRVSQETQYF.

The rearrangement uses TRBV19 and TRBJ1-4; tentative D call: TRBD1 (6 bases). The CDR3 is 14 amino acids. CDR1 and CDR2 from the germline V gene are LNHDA and SQIVND (reference sequence). V was pared by 5 bases and J by 2 bases, with 9 bases between. In DNA, the CDR3 is TGTGCCAGTAGTGCCGACAGGACTAATGAAAAACTGTTTTTT. Translated, it gives CASSADRTNEKLFF.

This chain uses TRBV29-1 with TRBJ2-5; 7 bases match TRBD1. The J call may be mistaken, given a closer DNA end match to TRBJ2-7. The germline gives CDR1 SQVTM, CDR2 ANQGSEA. The CDR3 sequence is 13 residues long. The CDR3 sequence is CSVLGQGAYEQYF. For the CDR3, the DNA is TGCAGCGTTTTAGGCCAGGGGGCCTACGAGCAGTACTTC.

The chain is built from TRBV5-4 and TRBJ2-5, with 7 bases fitting TRBD1. The CDR3 contains 16 residues. CDR1 is SGHNT, CDR2 YYREEE, per germline (reference sequence). With 3 bases clipped from V and 7 bases from J, the junction kept 15 bases outside the gene matches. The DNA of the CDR3 is TGTGCCAGCAGCTCCACATCGGCGGAGAGGGGGCGGACCCAGTACTTC. This encodes CASSSTSAERGRTQYF. The complete variable domain, with remaining parts taken from reference TRBV5-4 and TRBJ2-5, reads ETGVTQSPTHLIKTRGQQVTLRCSSQSGHNTVSWYQQALGQGPQFIFQYYREEENGRGNFPPRFSGLQFPNYSSELNVNALELDDSALYLCASSSTSAERGRTQYFGPGTRLLVL.

This clone was counted between two and nine times. The chain couples TRBV11-3 to TRBJ2-7; D gene ambiguous. Germline V gene sequence: CDR1 SGHNT, CDR2 YENEEA. The CDR3 consists of 13 residues. The V end lost 5 bases, the J end lost 6 bases, and 14 bases lay between the germline ends. CDR3 DNA sequence: TGTGCCAGCAGCCGATCCTACCAGGCCGAGCAGTACTTC. Protein sequence: CASSRSYQAEQYF.

V usage is TRBV4-2 and J usage is TRBJ2-5; 7 bases agree with TRBD2. This CDR3 comprises 17 residues. CDR1 LGHNA and CDR2 YNFKEQ come from the germline V gene. Losses at the gene ends were 1 base for V and 5 bases for J; bases not matched to a gene: 13. The CDR3 sequence is CASSQVNGGSLGETQYF. The CDR3 nucleotides read TGTGCCAGCAGCCAAGTGAATGGCGGGAGTTTGGGGGAGACCCAGTACTTC.

This sequence joins TRBV6-5 and TRBJ2-5; 10 bases agree with TRBD2. Germline assignment: CDR1 MNHEY and CDR2 SVGAGI. Losses at the gene ends were 0 bases for V and 4 bases for J; bases not matched to a gene: 5. The CDR3 is made up of 16 amino acids. CDR3 region: CASSYSRLAGAETQYF. CDR3 nucleotides: TGTGCCAGCAGTTACTCTCGTCTAGCGGGAGCAGAGACCCAGTACTTC.

The chain couples TRBV5-1 to TRBJ2-1, with 12 nucleotides matching TRBD2. This CDR3 comprises 18 residues. V was clipped by 1 base and J by 6 bases; unmatched bases: 11. Germline V gene data show CDR1 as SGHRS and CDR2 as YFSETQ. Here the CDR3 DNA reads TGCGCCAGCAGCTTGACTCCCCTAGCGGGAGGGCCCCGCAATGAGCAGTTCTTC. Residues: CASSLTPLAGGPRNEQFF.

The V and J genes are TRBV7-2 and TRBJ2-6; the D gene is possibly TRBD1 (6 bases). This CDR3 has 15 amino acids. Germline CDR1 reads SGHTA; CDR2 reads FQGNSA. With 6 bases removed from V and 2 bases from J, the gap between germline ends came to 11 bases. Written as DNA, the CDR3 is TGTGCCAGCAGTGAGAGGGGGACTGGGGCCAACGTCCTGACTTTC. Its protein is CASSERGTGANVLTF.

This clone was recorded once. The V gene is TRBV28, the J gene TRBJ2-6; 7 bases align to TRBD1. V was pared by 11 bases and J by 4 bases, with 14 bases of the junction left unmatched. The CDR3 spans 16 residues. Looked up from germline, CDR1 is MDHEN and CDR2 is SYDVKM. The CDR3 DNA reads as TGTGCCGCATCGACAGGGATTACAGCCGGGGCCAACGTCCTGACTTTC. Translation: CAASTGITAGANVLTF.

The genes are TRBV15 and TRBJ2-5, with TRBD1 matching 8 bases. Germline-derived CDR1 and CDR2 are LNHNV and YYDKDF (reference sequence). The V and J ends lost 1 base and 2 bases, in that order; junction bases with no gene match: 0. The CDR3 loop spans 14 amino acids. The CDR3 coding sequence is TGTGCCACCAGCAGAGGGACAGGGCAAGAGACCCAGTACTTC. This translates into CATSRGTGQETQYF.

Here the CDR3 DNA reads TGTGCCAGCTCACCAAACCTCGGACAGTACGAGCAGTACTTC. Protein product: CASSPNLGQYEQYF. This rearrangement joins TRBV18 to TRBJ2-7, with D possibly being TRBD1 (6 bases). The V gene lost 2 bases and the J gene lost 4 bases, with 12 bases spanning the gap. Germline V gene lookup returns CDR1 KGHSH and CDR2 LQKENI. There are 14 residues in the CDR3.

The chain joins TRBV29-1 to TRBJ1-2; 7 bases align to TRBD1. The CDR3 extends over 13 amino acids. J lost 4 bases, V lost 5 bases, and 7 bases had no gene match. The germline V gene has CDR1 SQVTM and CDR2 ANQGSEA. CDR3 loop: CSVHRGNSYGYTF. The CDR3 region has the DNA TGCAGCGTTCACAGGGGTAATAGCTATGGCTACACCTTC.

V is TRBV6-5 and J is TRBJ2-1, with D maybe TRBD1 (5 bases). Trimming removed 2 bases at V and 7 bases at J, with 9 bases between. Looked up from germline, CDR1 is MNHEY and CDR2 is SVGAGI. This CDR3 region has 13 residues. The CDR3 coding sequence is TGTGCCAGCAGTTACCAAAGGGGAAATGAGCAGTTCTTC. This gives the protein CASSYQRGNEQFF.

This clone was found a few times. The chain uses TRBV5-1 and TRBJ2-1; weak D call: TRBD1 (6 bases). V lost 0 bases to trimming and J lost 7 bases, with 14 bases between them. The CDR3 runs to 15 residues. CDR1 and CDR2 from the germline V gene are SGHRS and YFSETQ. The CDR3, as DNA: TGCGCCAGCAGCTTGGCCTTGGACAGAACAAATGAGCAGTTCTTC. Its protein is CASSLALDRTNEQFF.

This rearrangement joins TRBV7-3 to TRBJ1-2; D gene uncertain. Germline CDR1 reads SGHTA; CDR2 reads FQGTGA. The CDR3 consists of 16 residues. V gave up 4 bases and J gave up 3 bases, with 18 bases separating them. The DNA of the CDR3 is TGTGCCAGCAGCTCACAAAGTTACAGTCTCGACTATGGCTACACCTTC. As protein: CASSSQSYSLDYGYTF.

The rearrangement links TRBV5-4 to TRBJ2-7, with a possible D match to TRBD2 (6 bases). Trimming left V 4 bases short and J 2 bases short, with 16 bases between. Per germline, CDR1 SGHNT and CDR2 YYREEE (reference sequence). The CDR3 has 15 amino acids. The CDR3 sequence is CASSIRDSMTYEQYF. The CDR3 DNA reads TGTGCCAGCAGCATCCGGGACTCCATGACCTACGAGCAGTACTTC.

The genes are TRBV28 and TRBJ1-1; 7 nucleotides agree with TRBD1. The V and J ends lost 6 bases and 3 bases, in that order; junction bases with no gene match: 7. In germline, CDR1 is MDHEN, CDR2 SYDVKM. The CDR3 loop spans 14 amino acids. The CDR3 sequence: CASREGGDYTEAFF. CDR3 bases: TGTGCCAGCAGGGAAGGGGGCGACTACACTGAAGCTTTCTTT.

In its sample, this clone was seen once. The chain carries TRBV19 and TRBJ2-7; tentatively, D is TRBD1 (6 bases). The CDR3 covers 15 residues. Trimming took 0 bases from V and 0 from J, leaving 9 bases between them. Germline loops: CDR1 LNHDA, CDR2 SQIVND (reference sequence). The CDR3 DNA sequence: TGTGCCAGTAGTATAGAAGGGGGACCCTCCTACGAGCAGTACTTC. It is translated as CASSIEGGPSYEQYF.

V and J are TRBV5-1 and TRBJ2-1; unclear D gene. The V and J ends lost 4 bases and 0 bases respectively, with 14 bases between them. The CDR3 has 16 amino acids. Germline CDR1 is SGHRS and CDR2 is YFSETQ. This CDR3 is CASSESTTNSYNEQFF. As DNA, the CDR3 is TGCGCCAGCAGCGAGTCTACTACGAACTCCTACAATGAGCAGTTCTTC.

The chain combines TRBV7-3 with TRBJ2-3, with a weak D call TRBD2 (5 bases). Deletions cut 3 bases from V and 3 bases from J, with 13 bases between. The germline V gene encodes CDR1 SGHTA and CDR2 FQGTGA. The CDR3 totals 15 residues. The CDR3 sequence: CASSLSPGRTDTQYF. In DNA, the CDR3 is TGTGCCAGCAGCTTGAGTCCGGGGAGAACAGATACGCAGTATTTT. The full variable domain, with the rest looked up from reference TRBV7-3 and TRBJ2-3, is GAGVSQTPSNKVTEKGKYVELRCDPISGHTALYWYRQSLGQGPEFLIYFQGTGAADDSGLPNDRFFAVRPEGSVSTLKIQRTERGDSAVYLCASSLSPGRTDTQYFGPGTRLTVL.